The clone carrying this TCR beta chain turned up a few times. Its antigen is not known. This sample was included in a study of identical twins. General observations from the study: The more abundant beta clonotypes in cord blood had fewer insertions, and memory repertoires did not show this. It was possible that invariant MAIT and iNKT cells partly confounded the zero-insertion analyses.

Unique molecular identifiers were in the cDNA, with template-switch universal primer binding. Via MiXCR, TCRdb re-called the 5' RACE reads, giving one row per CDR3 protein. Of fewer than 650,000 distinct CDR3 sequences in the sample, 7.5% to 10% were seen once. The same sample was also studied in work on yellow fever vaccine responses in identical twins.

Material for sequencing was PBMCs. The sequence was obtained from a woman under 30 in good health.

CDR3 nucleotide sequence: TGTGCCACCAGTGATCCGGGACAGGCCGATGGCGGCTACACCTTC. Translated, it gives CATSDPGQADGGYTF. The V and J genes are TRBV24-1 and TRBJ1-2; TRBD1 aligns across 8 bases. Per germline, CDR1 KGHDR and CDR2 SFDVKD. Trimming took 3 bases from V and 8 from J; bases not matched to a gene: 10. CDR3 size: 15 residues.